The T cell receptor (beta chain) described here comes from a study of T-cell reconstitution after alpha-beta-depleted transplantation in children. Broader study findings: Alpha-beta T cells about two months after transplant reportedly derived from several hundred expanded graft clones.

V lost 5 bases to trimming and J lost 3 bases, with 22 bases between them. The CDR3 covers 17 residues. The germline V gene encodes CDR1 MNHEY and CDR2 SVGAGI. Of note for this clonotype: Its antigen is unidentified.

The TCRbeta library was prepared with unique molecular identifiers. Each CDR3 protein is one row after TCRdb ran MiXCR on the PCR reads. The repertoire holds a few hundred thousand distinct CDR3 sequences, with over 20% as singletons. The chain joins TRBV6-5 to TRBJ1-2; D might be TRBD1 (5 bases). This receptor was obtained from a boy less than two years old with Wiskott-Aldrich syndrome, due to receive a stem cell transplant. The input for sequencing was PBMCs, taken before TCRalphabeta/CD19-depleted stem cell transplant. This chain's CDR3 is CASSTPGSRGGDYGYTF. CDR3 sequence (DNA): TGTGCCAGCAGTACTCCGGGATCAAGGGGAGGGGACTATGGCTACACCTTC.